This T cell receptor (beta chain) emerged from a study of blood T cell repertoires in COVID-19. Study at large: Samples came from the United States, Italy and Spain, spanning acute and convalescent COVID-19. Nucleic acid was either cDNA or gDNA, and it came from T cells, B-cell-depleted T cells, or PBMCs.

As handled by the study authors: For nucleated cells, counts were estimated from reference gene primer amplification. Here immunoSEQ multiplex PCR was the method, and the copy in TCRdb shows in-frame clones only, minus some. V and J calls and clone size come straight from that table; D and trimming were deduced from the DNA. The profile covers some 70,000 clones, with about 90% appearing a single time and roughly 8% taken by the ten largest. The germline gives CDR1 MNHNY, CDR2 SVGAGI (reference sequence). V lost 5 bases to trimming and J lost 7 bases; unmatched junction nucleotides: 14. This CDR3 has 17 amino acids.

The sequence was collected from a man aged 50 to 60 with active COVID-19. Sequencing input: peripheral blood. The chain carries TRBV6-6 and TRBJ2-1, with 10 bases aligning to TRBD2. CDR3 sequence reads: CASSPLRSGRAGNEQFF. DNA for the CDR3: TGTGCCAGCAGTCCCCTCCGGAGCGGGAGGGCCGGTAATGAGCAGTTCTTC.